These 23 T cell receptor beta chains came from one sample sequenced in a study of regulatory T cells in long-lasting Graves disease. Arm-PCR of CDR3 regions with iRepertoire HTBI primers generated TCR beta libraries. In TCRdb, the multiplex PCR reads were re-called with MiXCR into one record per CDR3 protein. The sample records hundreds of thousands of distinct CDR3 sequences, 15% to 20% being singletons. As for time point: newly diagnosed GD, antithyroid drugs for less than 3 months. Construction of the TCR library relied on RNA isolated from PBMCs. This same sample was also part of a study on T cells in Graves' hyperthyroidism and ophthalmopathy.

Sequenced material: peripheral blood mononuclear cells (PBMCs), taken at new diagnosis, from a patient treated with antithyroid drugs. The receptors here all came from a woman in her forties or fifties with Graves disease.

This clonotype appeared many times. This chain connects TRBV20-1 to TRBJ2-7; D possibly uses TRBD1 or TRBD2 (6 bases each). The CDR3 extends over 14 amino acids. V was clipped by 5 bases and J by 1 base, with 15 bases between them. The germline V gene has CDR1 DFQATT and CDR2 SNEGSKA (reference sequence). CDR3: CSAPSDRNSYEQYF. As DNA, the CDR3 is TGCAGTGCTCCTAGCGACAGGAATTCCTACGAGCAGTACTTC.

The rearrangement joins TRBV3-1 to TRBJ2-2; tentatively, D is TRBD1 (5 bases). Germline V gene lookup returns CDR1 LGHDT and CDR2 YNNKEL (reference sequence). The CDR3 is made up of 14 amino acids. V was trimmed by 2 bases and J by 7 bases, leaving 11 bases between them. The CDR3 DNA is TGTGCCAGCAGCCAATTAGGGGCTGGCGGGGAGCTGTTTTTT. It translates to CASSQLGAGGELFF.

This clonotype was seen at least ten times. This chain uses TRBV20-1 with TRBJ2-7, with 9 bases that match TRBD2. CDR3 length equals 15 residues. J lost 5 bases, V lost 0 bases, and 8 bases had no gene match. Germline V lookup: CDR1 DFQATT, CDR2 SNEGSKA (reference sequence). CDR3 bases: TGCAGTGCTAGAGATTTCGCGGGGGGGAAGAACGAGCAGTACTTC. It is translated as CSARDFAGGKNEQYF.

This clonotype has ten or more counts. This sequence joins TRBV20-1 and TRBJ1-1; D is ambiguous. V lost 3 bases, J lost 9 bases, and 11 bases lay in between. The CDR3 has 11 residues. The germline V gene has CDR1 DFQATT and CDR2 SNEGSKA (reference sequence). In DNA, the CDR3 is TGCAGTGCTAGCGGGGTACGTCAAGCTTTCTTT. Translating it yields CSASGVRQAFF.

This clonotype was picked up many times. The V and J genes are TRBV6-2 or TRBV6-3 and TRBJ1-5, with D unresolved. The CDR3 contains 13 residues. Germline assignment: CDR1 MNHEY and CDR2 SVGEGT. V was pared by 2 bases and J by 5 bases, with 7 bases between. The CDR3 coding sequence is TGTGCCAGCAGTTACGTTTTGGATCAGCCCCAGCATTTT. It translates to CASSYVLDQPQHF.

This clonotype was observed a handful of times. The V gene is TRBV12-5, the J gene TRBJ1-3; tentatively, D is TRBD1 (5 bases). CDR1 LGHNT and CDR2 FRNRAP come from the germline V gene. Trimming removed 2 bases from V and 3 bases from J, with 11 bases in between. This CDR3 is built from 15 residues. The CDR3 nucleotides are TGTGCTAGTGGTTTGTTGAGGGGTTTTGGAAACACCATATATTTT. Encoded protein: CASGLLRGFGNTIYF.

This clonotype occurred a few times. CDR3 bases: TGCAGTGCCCCCGGTCGGCCTAGCGGGGTGATAGAGACCCAGTACTTC. It translates to CSAPGRPSGVIETQYF. The chain uses TRBV20-1 and TRBJ2-5; the match to TRBD2 covers 9 bases. This CDR3 is built from 16 residues. Trimming removed 6 bases from V and 4 bases from J; junction bases left unmatched: 15. Germline V gene lookup returns CDR1 DFQATT and CDR2 SNEGSKA (reference sequence).

There are many counts of this clonotype. The V and J genes are TRBV6-1 and TRBJ1-5, with 7 bases fitting TRBD1. Germline V lookup: CDR1 MNHNS, CDR2 SASEGT. J was trimmed by 1 base and V by 7 bases; bases with no gene match: 1. The CDR3 sequence is 13 residues long. The DNA for the CDR3 is TGTGCCAGCAAGGGGGCGAGCAATCAGCCCCAGCATTTT. This sequence encodes CASKGASNQPQHF.

This rearrangement joins TRBV12-3 or TRBV12-4 to TRBJ1-1; 9 bases are shared with TRBD1. V lost 6 bases and J lost 4; bases outside the gene matches: 9. The CDR3 consists of 15 residues. In DNA form, the CDR3 reads TGTGCCAGCAGGGACTACAGGGGGCCTGGCACTGAAGCTTTCTTT. Its protein product is CASRDYRGPGTEAFF.

V usage is TRBV7-2 and J usage is TRBJ2-1; D is unresolved. The CDR3 totals 12 residues. V lost 1 base to trimming and J lost 5 bases, with 3 bases between them. CDR1 and CDR2 from the germline V gene are SGHTA and FQGNSA. DNA for the CDR3: TGTACCAGCAGCTTAGACCACAATGAGCAGTTCTTC. The encoded protein is CTSSLDHNEQFF.

This clonotype was detected only a few times. The rearrangement uses TRBV20-1 and TRBJ1-6; TRBD1 might be the D (6 bases). V lost 0 bases and J lost 10, with 19 bases in between. Germline loops: CDR1 DFQATT, CDR2 SNEGSKA (reference sequence). The CDR3 extends over 16 amino acids. The CDR3 region is CSARDRIEGEGSPLHF. The CDR3 region has the DNA TGCAGTGCTAGAGATCGTATCGAGGGGGAAGGCTCACCCCTCCACTTT.

This clonotype was detected many times. The chain is built from TRBV20-1 and TRBJ2-3; 8 bases fit TRBD2. There are 15 residues in the CDR3. The junction had 10 bases not matched to a gene; V was cut back by 6 bases and J by 2 bases. In germline, CDR1 is DFQATT, CDR2 SNEGSKA (reference sequence). The CDR3 protein is CSAPGERGYTDTQYF. In DNA, the CDR3 is TGCAGTGCCCCCGGGGAGCGGGGGTACACAGATACGCAGTATTTT.

The chain has TRBV4-1 and TRBJ1-2; tentative D call: TRBD1 (5 bases). Germline loops: CDR1 MGHRA, CDR2 YSYEKL. This CDR3 is built from 15 residues. The V and J ends lost 4 bases and 7 bases respectively, with 19 bases between them. The CDR3 DNA is TGCGCCAGCAGCCTTGGACACCCGGAGAGCTGTGGCTACACCTTC. Residues: CASSLGHPESCGYTF.

The table lists this clonotype with many counts. The rearrangement uses TRBV3-1 and TRBJ2-7; 11 bases are shared with TRBD2. The CDR3 spans 12 residues. CDR1 LGHDT and CDR2 YNNKEL come from the germline V gene (reference sequence). V dropped 4 bases and J dropped 9; count of bases not matched to a gene: 2. CDR3 protein: CASSLTSGGQYF. The CDR3 nucleotides read TGTGCCAGCAGCCTTACTAGCGGGGGGCAGTACTTC.

In its sample, this clonotype was seen many times. CDR3 residues: CASSQQLLSSYNEQFF. The CDR3 region has the DNA TGTGCCAGCAGCCAACAGCTACTCAGCTCCTACAATGAGCAGTTCTTC. This chain connects TRBV3-1 to TRBJ2-1, with no clear D. The CDR3 sequence is 16 residues long. Germline-derived CDR1 and CDR2 are LGHDT and YNNKEL (reference sequence). V shed 2 bases and J shed 0 bases, with 11 bases lying between them.

This clonotype has a count of ten or more. The CDR3 sequence is CASSPPTSPSHNEQFF. The DNA for the CDR3 is TGTGCCAGCTCACCACCAACTAGCCCAAGCCACAATGAGCAGTTCTTC. The rearrangement uses TRBV18 and TRBJ2-1; D is perhaps TRBD2 (6 bases). The CDR3 spans 16 residues. Trimming left V 0 bases short and J 5 bases short, with 14 bases between. Germline loops: CDR1 KGHSH, CDR2 LQKENI.

This clonotype was observed many times. The V and J genes are TRBV3-1 and TRBJ2-5, with TRBD1 identical over 10 bases. The germline V gene has CDR1 LGHDT and CDR2 YNNKEL (reference sequence). V shed 1 base, J shed 0 bases, and the junction held 5 bases outside the gene matches. The CDR3 totals 17 residues. The CDR3 DNA reads TGTGCCAGCAGCCAAGCAGGGACAGGGGCGTACCAAGAGACCCAGTACTTC. The encoded protein is CASSQAGTGAYQETQYF.

This clonotype was recorded many times. In DNA, the CDR3 is TGCAGTGCTAGAGATGGAGGAGGTGGCTATGGCTACACCTTC. Translated: CSARDGGGGYGYTF. This chain joins TRBV20-1 and TRBJ1-2; D call uncertain. From germline, CDR1 is DFQATT and CDR2 SNEGSKA (reference sequence). V lost 0 bases to trimming and J lost 4 bases, with 12 bases between them. CDR3 size: 14 residues.

This clonotype showed up many times. This rearrangement joins TRBV11-1 to TRBJ2-5; 9 bases are shared with TRBD1. CDR3 length: 15 residues. V was pared by 5 bases and J by 5 bases, with 9 bases of the junction left unmatched. Per the germline V gene, CDR1 is SGHAT and CDR2 is FQDESV (reference sequence). For the CDR3, the DNA is TGTGCCAGCAGCCCCCCCTCCGGGACAGGGGAGACCCAGTACTTC. It specifies CASSPPSGTGETQYF.

Ten or more counts support this clonotype. The chain joins TRBV2 to TRBJ2-1, with 7 bases lining up with TRBD2. Looked up from germline, CDR1 is SNHLY and CDR2 is FYNNEI. J gave up 4 bases and V 5 bases, and 2 bases lay outside the gene matches. The CDR3 runs 13 residues. The CDR3 spells CASSSGAYNEQFF. CDR3 DNA sequence: TGTGCCAGCAGTAGCGGGGCGTACAATGAGCAGTTCTTC.

This clonotype was counted at least ten times. This chain links TRBV5-1 with TRBJ1-1; D unresolved. V was cut by 1 base and J by 10 bases, with 14 bases left in between. Looked up from germline, CDR1 is SGHRS and CDR2 is YFSETQ. The CDR3 has 13 amino acids. CDR3 nucleotide sequence: TGCGCCAGCAGCTTGTCGGGAGTCCCTCGAGCTTTCTTT. Translated: CASSLSGVPRAFF. The variable domain in full, with the rest retrieved from reference TRBV5-1 and TRBJ1-1, is KAGVTQTPRYLIKTRGQQVTLSCSPISGHRSVSWYQQTPGQGLQFLFEYFSETQRNKGNFPGRFSGRQFSNSRSEMNVSTLELGDSALYLCASSLSGVPRAFFGQGTRLTVV.

This clonotype was counted a few times. V and J are TRBV9 and TRBJ2-1, with a weak D call TRBD1 (6 bases). CDR1 and CDR2 (germline): SGDLS, YYNGEE. CDR3 length: 14 residues. V lost 5 bases and J 9 bases, leaving 18 bases between the germline ends. The CDR3 nucleotides read TGTGCCAGCAGTCTAGAACCCCAGGGGTTTGAGCAGTTCTTC. It translates to CASSLEPQGFEQFF.

The rearrangement uses TRBV7-2 and TRBJ1-6; the match to TRBD1 covers 8 bases. CDR1 and CDR2 from the germline V gene are SGHTA and FQGNSA. This CDR3 has 15 amino acids. Germline trimming cut 0 bases from V and 14 bases from J; bases unmatched to any gene: 9. CDR3 in amino acids: CASSLAEQGVRSLHF. The CDR3 bases are TGTGCCAGCAGCTTAGCCGAACAGGGGGTTCGATCCCTCCACTTT.